This TCR beta chain was observed in a study of cytomegalovirus exposure and HLA in healthy donors. Study in general: Around 80 million unique TCRs from HLA-typed donors were held in an early data release. Overall study findings and caveats: Another analysis was done later, and it associated 16,951 TCR beta sequences with HLA alleles at 0.05 false discovery rate.

The CDR3 spans 17 residues. Between the trimmed V and J ends, which lost 5 bases and 3 bases, there was a span of 23 bases. Per the germline V gene, CDR1 is MNHEY and CDR2 is SMNVEV (reference sequence). With respect to this clone: Its matching antigen is unknown.

PCR primers comprised 60 Vbeta and 13 Jbeta primers. Here immunoSEQ multiplex PCR was the method, and the copy in TCRdb shows in-frame clones only, minus some. There are around 200,000 clones in the sample; about 80% occur only once, and more than 2% lies in the top ten. The source is a woman aged 30 to 39 in good health and CMV-seropositive. Material: PBMCs. V gene TRBV27 combines with J gene TRBJ2-7, with D perhaps matching TRBD2 (6 bases). The CDR3 loop is CASSPLIRGTVDYEQYF. The CDR3 nucleotides are TGTGCCAGCAGTCCTTTAATCCGGGGGACTGTTGACTACGAGCAGTACTTC.